The count of the clone carrying this T cell receptor (beta chain) is one. This entry belongs to a study of shared clonotypes between healthy human individuals. Germline V gene sequence: CDR1 SGDLS, CDR2 YYNGEE. The CDR3 totals 14 residues. The V end was cut by 4 bases, the J end by 4 bases, with 14 bases between. Evenly divided among several immunoSEQ plates was the genomic DNA of each subset. The assay was immunoSEQ multiplex PCR, and TCRdb's table has in-frame clones only and misses some. The top ten hold 13% of the sample, which has around 450,000 clones, roughly 77% seen once. The receptor was derived from a woman between 40 and 55 years old in good health. Some clones in this sample may be carry-over from other donors' samples. Material for sequencing was PBMCs. The chain carries TRBV9 and TRBJ1-1; no clear D gene. The DNA for the CDR3 is TGTGCCAGCAGCCCACTGGGAGGTGTCACTGAAGCTTTCTTT. Amino acid sequence: CASSPLGGVTEAFF.